This T cell receptor beta chain was captured in a study of cytomegalovirus exposure and HLA in healthy donors. The protocol was immunoSEQ multiplex PCR, while the TCRdb copy is restricted to in-frame clones and leaves out a portion. There are a few hundred thousand clones in the sample; nearly 90% occur only once, and about 0.36% lies in the top ten. Trimming removed 1 base at V and 4 bases at J, with 10 bases between. From germline, CDR1 is LNHDA and CDR2 SQIVND (reference sequence). The CDR3 extends over 14 amino acids. The donors were members of the validation cohort comprising over a hundred subjects, separate from the roughly 670-subject first cohort. This clone was observed a handful of times.

V usage is TRBV19 and J usage is TRBJ1-1; tentatively, D is TRBD1 (5 bases). Sequencing was done on a sample of PBMCs. The clonotype originates from a woman between 18 and 29 years old in good health and CMV-seronegative. In DNA form, the CDR3 reads TGTGCCAGTAGTATAGGTGAAGGGGCCACTGAAGCTTTCTTT. Residues: CASSIGEGATEAFF. Drawing the rest from reference TRBV19 and TRBJ1-1, the complete variable domain is DGGITQSPKYLFRKEGQNVTLSCEQNLNHDAMYWYRQDPGQGLRLIYYSQIVNDFQKGDIAEGYSVSREKKESFPLTVTSAQKNPTAFYLCASSIGEGATEAFFGQGTRLTVV.